The 2 T cell receptor beta chains below all came from one sample that was sequenced in a study of technical replicates of blood from four donors. Profiled with immunoSEQ multiplex PCR; TCRdb holds only in-frame clones, not every one. Here the sample spans about 75,000 clones, approximately 97% being singletons. Sequences were obtained from T cells isolated from PBMCs. These TCRs come from a human donor in good health.

This chain joins TRBV13 and TRBJ1-2, with D tentatively TRBD1 (5 bases). Germline-derived CDR1 and CDR2 are PRHDT and FYEKMQ (reference sequence). V was trimmed by 5 bases and J by 8 bases, leaving 18 bases between them. The CDR3 loop spans 14 amino acids. CDR3 DNA: TGTGCCAGCAGCCTCCCTGGTGTGGGGCACGGCTACACCTTC. This encodes CASSLPGVGHGYTF.

CDR3 coding DNA: TGTGCCAGCAGAGCAGGGGAAGGCTACACCTTC. This codes for CASRAGEGYTF. The chain recombines TRBV6-6 with TRBJ1-2; D may be TRBD1 (6 bases). Germline values: CDR1 MNHNY, CDR2 SVGAGI (reference sequence). This CDR3 spans 11 amino acids. With 6 bases removed from V and 8 bases from J, the gap between germline ends came to 10 bases.